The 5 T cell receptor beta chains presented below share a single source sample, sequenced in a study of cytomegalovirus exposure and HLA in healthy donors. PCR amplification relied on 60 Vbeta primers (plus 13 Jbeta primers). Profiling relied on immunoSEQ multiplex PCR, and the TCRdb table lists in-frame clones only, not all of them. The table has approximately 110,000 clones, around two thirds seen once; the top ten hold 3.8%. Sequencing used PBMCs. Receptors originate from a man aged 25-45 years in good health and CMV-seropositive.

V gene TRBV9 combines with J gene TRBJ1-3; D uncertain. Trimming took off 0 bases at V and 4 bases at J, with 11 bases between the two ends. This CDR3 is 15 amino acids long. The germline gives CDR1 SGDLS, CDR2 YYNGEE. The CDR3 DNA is TGTGCCAGCAGCGTAGGAGGAGCTCAAGGAAACACCATATATTTT. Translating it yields CASSVGGAQGNTIYF.

The CDR3 bases are TGTGCCAGCAGCCTACAGGGGATCGTCACCTTC. It is translated as CASSLQGIVTF. The rearrangement uses TRBV2 and TRBJ1-2; 7 positions agree with TRBD1. The germline V gene encodes CDR1 SNHLY and CDR2 FYNNEI. The CDR3 has 11 amino acids. V lost 6 bases, J lost 13 bases, and 8 bases stayed unmatched.

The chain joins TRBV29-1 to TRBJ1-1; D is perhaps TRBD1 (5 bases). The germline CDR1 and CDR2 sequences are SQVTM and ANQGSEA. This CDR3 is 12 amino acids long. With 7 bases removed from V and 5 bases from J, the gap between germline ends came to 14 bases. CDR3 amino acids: CSAGQGRTEAFF. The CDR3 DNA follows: TGCAGCGCAGGGCAAGGGCGGACTGAAGCTTTCTTT.

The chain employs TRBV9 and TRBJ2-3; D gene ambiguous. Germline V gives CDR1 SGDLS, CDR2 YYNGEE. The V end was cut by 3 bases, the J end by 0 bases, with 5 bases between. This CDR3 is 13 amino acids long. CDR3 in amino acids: CASSGHSTDTQYF. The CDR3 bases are TGTGCCAGCAGCGGACACAGCACAGATACGCAGTATTTT.

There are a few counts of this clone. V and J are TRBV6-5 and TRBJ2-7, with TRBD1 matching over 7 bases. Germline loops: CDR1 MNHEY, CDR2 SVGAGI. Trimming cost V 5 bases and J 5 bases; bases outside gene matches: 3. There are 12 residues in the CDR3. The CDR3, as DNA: TGTGCCAGCAGTCTAGACAGGGACGAGCAGTACTTC. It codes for CASSLDRDEQYF.